This is a list of T cell receptor beta chains from one sample in a study of T cells in Graves' hyperthyroidism and ophthalmopathy. TCRdb re-called the multiplex PCR reads with MiXCR, one entry per CDR3 protein. The sample holds around 600,000 distinct CDR3 sequences, 14% seen once. The sample was blood. Receptors were obtained from a young woman with Graves' ophthalmopathy. Both conserved end residues are part of each CDR3. A D gene is named only where the DNA matches it firmly. Size values are once, few and many counts, or a class for expanded clones, and some rows have none.

>TRBJ1-1|few|NA|TRBV2
CASSERQANTEAFF
TGTGCCAGCAGTGAAAGACAGGCGAACACTGAAGCTTTCTTT
>TRBJ2-1|many|TRBD2|TRBV11-2
CASSLALAHSYNEQFF
TGTGCCAGCAGCTTAGCACTAGCGCACTCCTACAATGAGCAGTTCTTC
>TRBJ2-3|many|TRBD1|TRBV7-3
CASSLTLGGRSDTQYF
TGTGCCAGCAGCTTAACGTTAGGGGGCCGGTCGGATACGCAGTATTTT
>TRBJ2-7|many|NA|TRBV3-1
CASSQESRGEQYF
TGTGCCAGCAGCCAAGAAAGTAGGGGCGAGCAGTACTTC
>TRBJ2-1|many|NA|TRBV27
CASAGGGSYNEQFF
TGTGCCAGTGCCGGGGGCGGGAGCTACAATGAGCAGTTCTTC
>TRBJ2-3|many|NA|TRBV12-3/TRBV12-4
CASAFTGIDTQYF
TGTGCCAGCGCCTTTACAGGGATAGATACGCAGTATTTT
>TRBJ2-7|many|TRBD2|TRBV12-3/TRBV12-4
CASSGRGGSGNSYEQYF
TGTGCCAGCAGTGGCCGGGGGGGTAGCGGGAACTCCTACGAGCAGTACTTC
>TRBJ2-7|few|NA|TRBV29-1
CSVENHHTYEQYF
TGCAGCGTTGAAAACCACCACACCTACGAGCAGTACTTC
>TRBJ1-5|many|NA|TRBV11-3
CASSLGSGSNQPQHF
TGTGCCAGCAGCCTAGGTTCTGGTAGCAATCAGCCCCAGCATTTT
>TRBJ2-7|many|NA|TRBV27
CASSFSSLKVYEQYF
TGTGCCAGCAGTTTTTCCTCCTTGAAGGTCTACGAGCAGTACTTC
>TRBJ2-1|many|TRBD2|TRBV3-1
CASSHQRDHYNEQFF
TGTGCCAGCAGCCATCAGCGGGACCACTACAATGAGCAGTTCTTC
>TRBJ2-5|many|TRBD1|TRBV7-2
CASSLDRPGETQYF
TGTGCCAGCAGCTTGGACAGGCCGGGGGAGACCCAGTACTTC
>TRBJ1-2|many|NA|TRBV12-3/TRBV12-4
CASSLGGQINYGYTF
TGTGCCAGCAGTTTAGGAGGACAGATTAACTATGGCTACACCTTC
>TRBJ2-7|NA|NA|TRBV28
CATTSSSGRYEQYF
TGTGCCACCACGTCGTCTTCAGGGCGCTACGAGCAGTACTTC
>TRBJ2-5|many|TRBD2|TRBV28
CASSFLAGETQYF
TGTGCCAGCAGTTTTTTAGCGGGAGAGACCCAGTACTTC
>TRBJ2-5|once|TRBD1|TRBV19
CASSSAGGATRETQYF
TGTGCCAGTAGTAGTGCAGGGGGCGCTACCCGAGAGACCCAGTACTTC
>TRBJ2-5|many|TRBD2|TRBV6-2/TRBV6-3
CASSPGLAGLGETQYF
TGTGCCAGCAGTCCTGGACTAGCGGGACTAGGAGAGACCCAGTACTTC
>TRBJ1-1|many|NA|TRBV11-2
CASSLPVGGNTEAFF
TGTGCCAGCAGCTTACCGGTCGGGGGCAACACTGAAGCTTTCTTT
>TRBJ2-3|many|NA|TRBV3-1
CASNQGAGTQYF
TGTGCCAGCAACCAAGGGGCAGGTACGCAGTATTTT
>TRBJ1-2|many|NA|TRBV12-3/TRBV12-4
CASSSPSEHGYTF
TGTGCCAGCAGTTCCCCCTCGGAGCATGGCTACACCTTC
>TRBJ1-1|NA|NA|TRBV5-6
CASSSSGFTEAFF
TGTGCCAGCAGCTCGTCTGGGTTCACTGAAGCTTTCTTT
>TRBJ2-5|many|NA|TRBV7-9
CASSLVGGRETQYF
TGTGCCAGCAGCTTAGTGGGGGGCAGGGAGACCCAGTACTTC
>TRBJ2-3|many|TRBD2|TRBV24-1
CATAGGRASIDTQYF
TGTGCCACCGCCGGCGGGAGGGCCTCGATTGATACGCAGTATTTT
>TRBJ1-1|many|NA|TRBV13
CASSPQVDTEAFF
TGTGCCAGCAGCCCGCAGGTTGACACTGAAGCTTTCTTT
>TRBJ2-1|many|NA|TRBV12-3/TRBV12-4
CASTLGEYNEQFF
TGTGCCAGCACCCTAGGGGAGTACAATGAGCAGTTCTTC
>TRBJ2-7|many|TRBD2|TRBV7-2
CASSFSSGRSEQYF
TGTGCCAGCAGCTTTTCTAGCGGGAGGAGCGAGCAGTACTTC
>TRBJ2-3|many|TRBD2|TRBV3-1
CASSPTSLRSTDTQYF
TGTGCCAGCAGCCCGACTAGCCTAAGATCCACAGATACGCAGTATTTT
>TRBJ2-7|many|NA|TRBV6-1
CASSGLGGVTYEQYF
TGTGCCAGCAGTGGACTTGGCGGGGTTACCTACGAGCAGTACTTC
>TRBJ1-6|few|NA|TRBV5-6
CASSISETSSSPLHF
TGTGCCAGCTCGATATCCGAAACATCCTCTTCACCCCTCCACTTT
>TRBJ2-7|few|TRBD2|TRBV27
CASSLSSGLVPYEQYF
TGTGCCAGCAGTTTATCTTCGGGACTAGTTCCTTACGAGCAGTACTTC
>TRBJ2-2|NA|NA|TRBV29-1
CSASWGGELFF
TGCAGCGCCTCCTGGGGTGGGGAGCTGTTTTTT
>TRBJ1-6|many|NA|TRBV3-1
CASSQRDSPLHF
TGTGCCAGCAGCCAGCGGGATTCACCCCTCCACTTT
>TRBJ2-7|many|TRBD2|TRBV2
CASSTLTSGRLGSYEQYF
TGTGCCAGCAGTACCCTGACTAGCGGGAGGCTCGGCTCCTACGAGCAGTACTTC
>TRBJ2-1|many|NA|TRBV5-4
CASSPYNGYNEQFF
TGTGCCAGCAGCCCTTACAACGGCTACAATGAGCAGTTCTTC
>TRBJ2-7|many|NA|TRBV28
CASSTFWNGQPYEQYF
TGTGCCAGCAGTACCTTCTGGAATGGACAGCCCTACGAGCAGTACTTC
>TRBJ2-2|many|TRBD2|TRBV30
CAWSSLLAVGELFF
TGTGCCTGGAGCTCCCTACTAGCGGTGGGGGAGCTGTTTTTT
>TRBJ2-1|many|NA|TRBV27
CASSFMGRNEQFF
TGTGCCAGCAGTTTCATGGGGAGGAATGAGCAGTTCTTC
>TRBJ2-7|many|TRBD2|TRBV28
CASSSAGTSGYEQYF
TGTGCCAGCAGTTCCGCTGGGACTAGCGGCTACGAGCAGTACTTC
>TRBJ2-7|NA|NA|TRBV19
CASSPWRRDSPYEQYF
TGTGCCAGTAGTCCCTGGCGGAGGGACAGCCCCTACGAGCAGTACTTC
>TRBJ2-7|many|NA|TRBV28
CASKFRGLAASYEQYF
TGTGCCAGCAAATTCCGCGGTTTAGCGGCCTCCTACGAGCAGTACTTC
>TRBJ1-5|many|NA|TRBV27
CASSSEAGGINQPQHF
TGTGCCAGCAGTTCCGAAGCTGGGGGGATCAATCAGCCCCAGCATTTT
>TRBJ1-1|many|NA|TRBV7-3
CASSADRGGTEAFF
TGTGCCAGCAGCGCAGACCGGGGGGGTACTGAAGCTTTCTTT
>TRBJ2-5|few|TRBD2|TRBV6-1
CVAGVSMETQYF
TGTGTGGCGGGAGTTTCGATGGAGACCCAGTACTTC
>TRBJ1-4|NA|NA|TRBV2
CASSVGAGANEKLFF
TGTGCCAGCAGTGTGGGGGCGGGAGCTAATGAAAAACTGTTTTTT
>TRBJ2-1|NA|NA|TRBV5-8
CASSLVVINEQFF
TGTGCCAGCAGCTTGGTGGTTATCAATGAGCAGTTCTTC
>TRBJ2-1|many|TRBD2|TRBV20-1
CSAPSGGRAYNEQFF
TGCAGTGCCCCCAGCGGCGGGAGGGCCTACAATGAGCAGTTCTTC
>TRBJ1-1|many|TRBD1|TRBV25-1
CASSVLWTGVKTEAFF
TGTGCCAGCAGTGTCCTCTGGACAGGGGTAAAGACTGAAGCTTTCTTT
>TRBJ2-5|many|TRBD2|TRBV7-3
CASSLTSGRAETQYF
TGTGCCAGCAGCTTAACTAGCGGGAGGGCCGAGACCCAGTACTTC
>TRBJ2-1|many|TRBD2|TRBV20-1
CSARVGLAEGSSYNEQFF
TGCAGTGCTAGAGTCGGGCTAGCGGAGGGGAGCTCCTACAATGAGCAGTTCTTC
>TRBJ1-1|many|NA|TRBV2
CASSEQENTEAFF
TGTGCCAGCAGTGAGCAAGAGAACACTGAAGCTTTCTTT
>TRBJ2-3|many|TRBD2|TRBV18
CASSPPGSSGSTDTQYF
TGTGCCAGCTCACCACCGGGCTCTAGCGGCAGCACAGATACGCAGTATTTT
>TRBJ2-7|few|NA|TRBV3-1
CASSQDGGDQTLYEQYF
TGTGCCAGCAGCCAAGATGGCGGGGATCAGACCCTCTACGAGCAGTACTTC
>TRBJ2-3|many|NA|TRBV27
CASSLSWRTDTQYF
TGTGCCAGCAGTTTATCCTGGCGCACAGATACGCAGTATTTT
>TRBJ1-4|many|NA|TRBV28
CASSLESSNEKLFF
TGTGCCAGCAGTTTAGAGAGCAGTAATGAAAAACTGTTTTTT